Below, 4 T cell receptor beta chains from the same sample are listed, as sequenced in a study of cytotoxic CD8 clonotypes in ibrutinib-treated CLL. The data were produced by immunoSEQ multiplex PCR, yet TCRdb's version contains in-frame clones alone and is incomplete. The repertoire has around 160,000 clones, around nine tenths of them found once; the top ten carry around 2.7%. Sequenced material: PBMCs, taken at disease progression, from a patient treated with ibrutinib. The receptors here all came from a human donor with chronic lymphocytic leukemia.

The chain couples TRBV7-2 to TRBJ2-3; TRBD2 matches 8 bases. The J segment lost 4 bases and the V segment lost 8 bases, leaving 11 bases of the junction unmatched. This CDR3 spans 15 amino acids. Germline loops: CDR1 SGHTA, CDR2 FQGNSA. CDR3 in amino acids: CASGHREGPADTQYF. The CDR3 nucleotides read TGTGCCAGCGGTCACCGGGAGGGCCCCGCAGATACGCAGTATTTT. Together with reference TRBV7-2 and TRBJ2-3, the CDR3 gives the full variable domain: GAGVSQSPSNKVTEKGKDVELRCDPISGHTALYWYRQSLGQGLEFLIYFQGNSAPDKSGLPSDRFSAERTGGSVSTLTIQRTQQEDSAVYLCASGHREGPADTQYFGPGTRLTVL.

This chain uses TRBV6-1 with TRBJ1-2, with D possibly matching TRBD1 (5 bases). Trimming shortened V by 4 bases and J by 8 bases, and 8 bases separated the two germline ends. This CDR3 is built from 11 residues. The germline V gene has CDR1 MNHNS and CDR2 SASEGT. The CDR3 DNA sequence: TGTGCCAGCAGTGTATGGGACGGCTACACCTTC. Translating gives CASSVWDGYTF.

The genes are TRBV28 and TRBJ1-5; D uncertain. Trimming removed 5 bases at V and 0 bases at J, with 8 bases between. This CDR3 spans 14 amino acids. Germline lookup yields CDR1 MDHEN and CDR2 SYDVKM. The CDR3 is CASSRHNSNQPQHF. The DNA for the CDR3 is TGTGCCAGCAGTCGACATAATAGCAATCAGCCCCAGCATTTT.

The chain combines TRBV18 with TRBJ1-1, with D possibly matching TRBD1 (6 bases). The germline CDR1 and CDR2 sequences are KGHSH and LQKENI. The CDR3 runs to 14 residues. Trimming shortened V by 4 bases and J by 1 base, and 10 bases separated the two germline ends. CDR3 nucleotides: TGTGCCAGCTCACTTAACAGGGCGAACACTGAAGCTTTCTTT. Translated, it gives CASSLNRANTEAFF.